Listed below are T cell receptor beta chains from one sample, sequenced in a study of T cells after yellow fever vaccination. TCRdb recomputed calls from the 5' RACE reads with MiXCR, one row per CDR3 protein. In the table there are about 330,000 distinct CDR3 sequences, 6.5% to 8.5% of which are singletons. The sequenced sample was PBMCs, obtained about 49 days after the first yellow fever vaccination. The receptors were gathered from a man aged 18 to 30 who received the YFV17D yellow fever vaccine. The CDR3 runs from the conserved cysteine through the conserved F or W. The D gene is left open where the match is weak. Rows give clone size only sometimes, using once, few, many, or a class for an expanded clone.

j_call | clone_size | d_call | v_call | cdr3_aa | cdr3_nt
TRBJ1-2 | many | . | TRBV5-1 | CASSPDGPPLYGYTF | TGCGCCAGCAGCCCGGACGGTCCCCCGCTCTATGGCTACACCTTC
TRBJ1-1 | many | . | TRBV24-1 | CAPTTSANTEAFF | TGTGCCCCTACGACCTCGGCGAACACTGAAGCTTTCTTT
TRBJ2-5 | few | TRBD1 | TRBV7-2 | CASTPDRGRQETQYF | TGTGCCAGCACCCCGGACAGGGGCCGCCAAGAGACCCAGTACTTC
TRBJ1-1 | . | TRBD1 | TRBV7-2 | CASSRVRQGGTEAFF | TGTGCCAGCAGCCGCGTTAGACAGGGAGGCACTGAAGCTTTCTTT
TRBJ1-3 | . | . | TRBV5-1 | CASSSQSGSGNTIYF | TGCGCCAGCAGCTCCCAGAGTGGGTCTGGAAACACCATATATTTT
TRBJ1-6 | many | . | TRBV4-3 | CASSQDLNSLDSPLHF | TGCGCCAGCAGCCAAGACTTAAACAGCCTGGATTCACCCCTCCACTTT
TRBJ1-1 | many | . | TRBV5-1 | CASKASGQGRYTEAFF | TGCGCCAGCAAAGCTTCGGGGCAGGGAAGGTACACTGAAGCTTTCTTT
TRBJ2-3 | few | TRBD2 | TRBV9 | CASSVNPGTSGGASDTQYF | TGTGCCAGCAGCGTAAATCCTGGGACTAGCGGGGGGGCATCAGATACGCAGTATTTT
TRBJ2-3 | many | TRBD2 | TRBV12-3/TRBV12-4 | CASSLGSGGAGTQYF | TGTGCCAGCAGTTTAGGTAGCGGGGGGGCCGGTACGCAGTATTTT
TRBJ2-1 | . | TRBD1 | TRBV20-1 | CSVRRQGAYNEQFF | TGCAGTGTTCGAAGACAGGGAGCTTACAATGAGCAGTTCTTC
TRBJ1-5 | . | . | TRBV12-3/TRBV12-4 | CASSWGTPRGNQPQHF | TGTGCCAGCAGTTGGGGGACACCAAGGGGCAATCAGCCCCAGCATTTT
TRBJ1-6 | . | . | TRBV7-9 | CASSPPWGRNSPLHF | TGTGCCAGCAGCCCGCCGTGGGGGAGGAATTCACCCCTCCACTTT
TRBJ1-2 | few | . | TRBV6-1 | CASSARLTLDGYTF | TGTGCCAGCAGTGCCCGACTGACTCTGGATGGCTACACCTTC
TRBJ1-1 | many | TRBD1 | TRBV5-1 | CASSTSGQGETEAFF | TGCGCCAGCAGCACGTCTGGACAGGGAGAGACTGAAGCTTTCTTT
TRBJ2-2 | many | . | TRBV10-3 | CATTVRGDGTGELFF | TGTGCCACCACGGTCCGAGGCGATGGCACCGGGGAGCTGTTTTTT
TRBJ2-7 | many | . | TRBV7-9 | CASSYIAYEQYF | TGTGCCAGCAGCTATATTGCCTACGAGCAGTACTTC
TRBJ1-2 | many | . | TRBV5-5 | CASSLQGYYGYTF | TGTGCCAGCAGCTTGCAGGGCTACTATGGCTACACCTTC
TRBJ2-4 | few | . | TRBV6-1 | CASSPAGLLAKNIQYF | TGTGCCAGCAGTCCAGCAGGTTTGCTAGCCAAAAACATTCAGTACTTC
TRBJ2-3 | . | TRBD2 | TRBV5-1 | CASSPRWTSNTDTQYF | TGCGCCAGCAGCCCCCGCTGGACTAGCAACACAGATACGCAGTATTTT
TRBJ1-1 | few | TRBD1 | TRBV6-2/TRBV6-3 | CASSYSRTGGNTEAFF | TGTGCCAGCAGTTACTCCCGGACAGGCGGGAACACTGAAGCTTTCTTT
TRBJ2-5 | many | . | TRBV11-2 | CASSLRLGPQETQYF | TGTGCCAGCAGCTTACGCTTGGGACCCCAAGAGACCCAGTACTTC
TRBJ2-7 | . | . | TRBV6-1 | CASSTQRALSYEQYF | TGTGCCAGCAGTACCCAGCGGGCGCTCTCCTACGAGCAGTACTTC
TRBJ1-2 | . | . | TRBV12-3/TRBV12-4 | CASSSKDRMRNYGYTF | TGTGCCAGCAGTTCCAAGGACCGTATGAGAAACTATGGCTACACCTTC
TRBJ1-6 | . | . | TRBV6-1 | CASLTTVRSPLHF | TGTGCCAGCTTAACGACCGTTAGATCACCCCTCCACTTT
TRBJ1-4 | few | TRBD1 | TRBV7-9 | CASSLDRGLEKLFF | TGTGCCAGCAGCTTGGACAGGGGGCTTGAAAAACTGTTTTTT
TRBJ2-7 | . | . | TRBV9 | CASSVAGSDYEQYF | TGTGCCAGCAGCGTAGCTGGCAGTGACTACGAGCAGTACTTC
TRBJ2-7 | . | . | TRBV10-3 | CAISESGGIYEQYF | TGTGCCATCAGTGAGTCGGGCGGAATCTACGAGCAGTACTTC
TRBJ2-1 | few | TRBD1 | TRBV4-3 | CASSHASSGTEVVNEQFF | TGCGCCAGCAGCCATGCCTCTTCCGGGACAGAGGTGGTCAATGAGCAGTTCTTC
TRBJ1-1 | few | . | TRBV5-1 | CASSFGGGLTEAFF | TGCGCCAGCAGCTTCGGGGGGGGCCTTACTGAAGCTTTCTTT
TRBJ1-2 | . | . | TRBV27 | CASRTIRETYGYTF | TGTGCCAGCAGGACCATCAGGGAGACCTATGGCTACACCTTC
TRBJ2-3 | many | . | TRBV7-8 | CASSLTGNTQYF | TGTGCCAGCAGCTTAACAGGAAATACGCAGTATTTT
TRBJ1-5 | . | . | TRBV7-2 | CASSLMGPQHF | TGTGCCAGCAGCTTGATGGGACCCCAGCATTTT
TRBJ2-2 | . | . | TRBV7-8 | CASSIGWRANTGELFF | TGTGCCAGCAGCATAGGGTGGAGGGCGAACACCGGGGAGCTGTTTTTT
TRBJ2-7 | . | . | TRBV7-6 | CASSGGPRALEQYF | TGTGCCAGCAGCGGGGGCCCGAGGGCCCTCGAGCAGTACTTC
TRBJ1-1 | many | . | TRBV7-9 | CASSLDWGSNLEAFF | TGTGCCAGCAGCTTAGATTGGGGATCGAACTTGGAAGCTTTCTTT
TRBJ2-2 | few | TRBD1 | TRBV12-3/TRBV12-4 | CASSQIPGQVTGELFF | TGTGCCAGCAGCCAAATCCCGGGACAGGTCACCGGGGAGCTGTTTTTT
TRBJ1-6 | few | . | TRBV6-2/TRBV6-3 | CASSYRNRANSPLHF | TGTGCCAGCAGTTACAGGAACAGGGCTAATTCACCCCTCCACTTT
TRBJ1-1 | few | . | TRBV28 | CASSLHTEAFF | TGTGCCAGCAGTTTACACACCGAAGCTTTCTTT
TRBJ1-1 | few | . | TRBV18 | CASSVAQGTEAFF | TGTGCCAGCTCAGTTGCTCAGGGAACTGAAGCTTTCTTT
TRBJ2-2 | . | . | TRBV9 | CASSVGTGQGGELFF | TGTGCCAGCAGCGTAGGCACCGGGCAGGGCGGGGAGCTGTTTTTT
TRBJ2-3 | many | TRBD2 | TRBV20-1 | CSARRTSGDADTQYF | TGCAGTGCTCGGAGAACTAGCGGGGATGCAGATACGCAGTATTTT
TRBJ1-1 | few | . | TRBV5-1 | CASSLVGLHTEAFF | TGCGCCAGCAGCTTGGTCGGGCTTCACACTGAAGCTTTCTTT
TRBJ1-5 | many | . | TRBV5-5 | CASSPWGLSQPQHF | TGTGCCAGCAGCCCCTGGGGCCTTAGTCAGCCCCAGCATTTT
TRBJ1-2 | . | . | TRBV5-1 | CASSTQGGGYGYTF | TGCGCCAGCAGCACGCAGGGAGGAGGGTATGGCTACACCTTC
TRBJ2-6 | few | TRBD2 | TRBV6-4 | CASSPTSGGGLVGANVLTF | TGTGCCAGCAGTCCAACTAGCGGGGGGGGTCTCGTTGGGGCCAACGTCCTGACTTTC
TRBJ1-1 | . | TRBD1 | TRBV5-1 | CASNGQGNTEAFF | TGCGCCAGCAACGGACAGGGGAACACTGAAGCTTTCTTT
TRBJ2-1 | . | TRBD1 | TRBV12-3/TRBV12-4 | CASSHGQGYYNEQFF | TGTGCCAGCAGCCACGGACAGGGATACTACAATGAGCAGTTCTTC